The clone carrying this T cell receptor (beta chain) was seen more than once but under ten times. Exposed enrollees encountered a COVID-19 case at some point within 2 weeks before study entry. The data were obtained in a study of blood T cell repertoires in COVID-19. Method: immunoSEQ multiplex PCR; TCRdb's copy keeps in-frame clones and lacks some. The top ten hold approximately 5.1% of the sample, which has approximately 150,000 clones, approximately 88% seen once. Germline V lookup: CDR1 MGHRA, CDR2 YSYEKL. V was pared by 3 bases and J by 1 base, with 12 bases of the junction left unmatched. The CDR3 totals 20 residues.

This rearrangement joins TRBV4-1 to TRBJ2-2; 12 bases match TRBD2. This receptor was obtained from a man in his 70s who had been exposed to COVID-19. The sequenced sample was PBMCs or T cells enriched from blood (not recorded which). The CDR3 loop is CASSHPKGLAGTWNTGELFF. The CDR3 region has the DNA TGCGCCAGCAGCCATCCCAAAGGACTAGCGGGGACGTGGAACACCGGGGAGCTGTTTTTT.